This T cell receptor (beta chain) was documented in a study of cytomegalovirus exposure and HLA in healthy donors. Study observations and caveats: Reported results showed that the classifier diagnosed cytomegalovirus status with high specificity and sensitivity.

Trimming cost V 4 bases and J 0 bases; bases outside gene matches: 1. There are 16 residues in the CDR3. Germline CDR1 and CDR2: LNHDA and SQIVND (reference sequence). The PCR contained 60 Vbeta and 13 Jbeta primers. Repertoires were generated with immunoSEQ multiplex PCR, while TCRdb's copy carries only in-frame clones and drops some. The data show 120,000 or so clones, with less than 80% seen just once and over 2.5% held by the top ten. This clone was counted only a few times. No antigen is known for it. The origin of this receptor is a woman in her fifties or sixties in good health and CMV-seronegative. Sequenced material: PBMCs. V gene TRBV19 combines with J gene TRBJ2-6; 9 positions agree with TRBD1. The CDR3 DNA sequence: TGTGCCAGTAGTAAGGACAGGGGCTCTGGGGCCAACGTCCTGACTTTC. It codes for CASSKDRGSGANVLTF.